Sequencing of this T cell receptor beta chain was carried out in a study of T cell clones after liver transplantation. Produced via immunoSEQ multiplex PCR; TCRdb's table is partial and in-frame only. The sample holds 70,000 to 85,000 clones, approximately 80% seen once. V shed 2 bases and J shed 0 bases, with 12 bases lying between them. The CDR3 runs to 16 residues. Germline lookup yields CDR1 KGHSH and CDR2 LQKENI. Findings and limits, study-wide: The donor-reactive repertoire was only partly measurable in a couple of subjects, lacking donor cells.

Regarding this clone: Its antigen is not identified.

CD3+CD4+ and CD3+CD8+ cells were FACS-sorted from thawed unstimulated PBMCs. This material consisted of CD4+ T cells from blood, taken before liver transplant. The TCR was taken from a human donor who received a liver transplant. The V gene is TRBV18, the J gene TRBJ2-3; tentatively, D is TRBD1 or TRBD2 (6 bases each). The CDR3 reads CASSPLGGTSTDTQYF. In DNA form, the CDR3 reads TGTGCCAGCTCACCATTGGGGGGCACTAGCACAGATACGCAGTATTTT.